The 2 T cell receptor beta chains presented below share a single source sample, sequenced in a study of prognosis after radiotherapy for stage I lung cancer. From genomic DNA, two-round multiplex PCR was used to amplify TCR beta CDR3. Primers specific to each TRBV and TRBJ gene drove first-round PCR. TCRdb redid the calling of the multiplex PCR reads with MiXCR, one entry per CDR3 protein. This sample carries some 60,000 distinct CDR3 sequences, approximately 25% of them seen once, and the ten largest clones take 6% to 9%. The sample here was PBMCs, taken before or after stereotactic body radiation therapy (not recorded which). These receptors originate from a donor aged 50 or older with non-small cell lung cancer.

This clonotype occurred many times. The V call is TRBV15, the J call TRBJ1-4; TRBD1 might be the D (5 bases). Per the germline V gene, CDR1 is LNHNV and CDR2 is YYDKDF (reference sequence). This CDR3 spans 15 amino acids. V lost 2 bases and J 3 bases, leaving 10 bases between the germline ends. CDR3 in amino acids: CATSRPSGANEKLFF. DNA for the CDR3: TGTGCCACCAGCAGACCGTCGGGGGCTAATGAAAAACTGTTTTTT.

V gene TRBV18 combines with J gene TRBJ2-7; 8 positions match TRBD1. V shed 6 bases, J shed 4 bases, and the junction held 11 bases outside the gene matches. Germline CDR1 reads KGHSH; CDR2 reads LQKENI. The CDR3 length is 15 residues. The DNA of the CDR3 is TGTGCCAGCTCCCTCAGACAGGGGCCTGGATACGAGCAGTACTTC. Its protein product is CASSLRQGPGYEQYF.